Below, 32 T cell receptor beta chains from the same sample are listed, as sequenced in a study of T cells after yellow fever vaccination. Via MiXCR, TCRdb re-called the 5' RACE reads, giving one row per CDR3 protein. The table includes more than 15,000 distinct CDR3 sequences, 4% detected once. This sample comprised PBMCs, either bulk or a sorted T-cell subset (CD4+, CD8+, memory, or dextramer-sorted; not recorded which), obtained 15 days after the yellow fever booster vaccination. These receptors were taken from a man under 40 who received the YFV17D yellow fever vaccine.

This clonotype came up many times. Germline is not matched at one junction end, which may reflect a read error. This sequence joins TRBV7-7 and TRBJ2-7, with TRBD1 identical over 11 bases. Germline V gene sequence: CDR1 SSHAT, CDR2 FNYEAQ (reference sequence). This CDR3 comprises 15 residues. The CDR3 nucleotides read TGTGCTAGCAGCTACGGGACAGGGGGAATCTACGAGCAGTACTTC. It is translated as CASSYGTGGIYEQYF.

This clonotype was recorded at least ten times. V is TRBV11-2 and J is TRBJ2-1; 10 bases are a match to TRBD2. The V gene end was trimmed by 4 bases and the J gene end by 9 bases; junction bases not matched to a gene: 12. Germline V CDR1 and CDR2: SGHAT, FQNNGV. This CDR3 has 16 amino acids. The CDR3 protein is CASSSPSGSSGTEQFF. The CDR3 DNA reads as TGTGCCAGCAGCTCCCCTAGCGGGAGTTCGGGAACTGAGCAGTTCTTC.

This clonotype was seen many times. The chain recombines TRBV19 with TRBJ2-7; 7 nucleotides match TRBD2. Per the germline V gene, CDR1 is LNHDA and CDR2 is SQIVND (reference sequence). The trim removed 9 bases at V and 0 bases at J, leaving 5 bases unmatched. This CDR3 spans 13 amino acids. The CDR3 protein is CASATSRSYEQYF. As DNA, the CDR3 is TGTGCCAGCGCGACTAGCCGCTCCTACGAGCAGTACTTC.

This clonotype has a count of ten or more. The V and J genes are TRBV4-3 and TRBJ2-7, with D tentatively TRBD2 (5 bases). Germline values: CDR1 LGHNA, CDR2 YSLEER. Deletions cut 0 bases from V and 3 bases from J, with 9 bases between. This CDR3 spans 14 amino acids. CDR3 nucleotides: TGCGCCAGCAGCCAAGAACGGACTGACTACGAGCAGTACTTC. This encodes CASSQERTDYEQYF.

By proportion, this clonotype is medium-sized. The chain combines TRBV12-3 or TRBV12-4 with TRBJ2-1; D gene ambiguous. This CDR3 is 12 amino acids long. V dropped 7 bases and J dropped 11 bases, with 15 bases sitting between them. The CDR3 is CASMDPPEKQFF. DNA of the CDR3: TGTGCCAGCATGGACCCTCCGGAGAAGCAGTTCTTC.

This clonotype has ten or more counts. This chain joins TRBV10-2 and TRBJ2-1; TRBD2 might be the D (5 bases). Germline V gene sequence: CDR1 WSHSY, CDR2 SAAADI. V was trimmed by 6 bases and J by 8 bases, leaving 20 bases between them. This CDR3 has 15 amino acids. In nucleotides, the CDR3 is TGCGCCAGCAGAGTAGCGAGCCCAGGCTCGCATGAGCAGTTCTTC. Residues: CASRVASPGSHEQFF.

This clonotype was detected ten times or more. This chain's CDR3 is CASSPAGGGSYEQYF. CDR3 sequence (DNA): TGTGCCAGCAGCCCCGCAGGGGGAGGCTCCTACGAGCAGTACTTC. The chain recombines TRBV6-5 with TRBJ2-7, with a tentative D call TRBD1 (7 bases). Germline V gene lookup returns CDR1 MNHEY and CDR2 SVGAGI. Trimming took 6 bases from V and 0 from J, leaving 15 bases between them. This CDR3 region has 15 residues.

This clonotype was observed at least ten times. V gene TRBV20-1 combines with J gene TRBJ2-3, with unresolved D. The germline V and J ends were trimmed by 3 bases and 2 bases, with 15 bases remaining between them. This CDR3 has 15 residues. Germline V gives CDR1 DFQATT, CDR2 SNEGSKA (reference sequence). For the CDR3, the DNA is TGCAGTGCTAGTGGGCCTAGGAGTACCACAGATACGCAGTATTTT. Translation: CSASGPRSTTDTQYF.

This clonotype has ten or more counts. This chain joins TRBV11-3 and TRBJ2-2; D gene unclear. This CDR3 has 14 amino acids. In germline, CDR1 is SGHNT, CDR2 YENEEA. Trimming shortened V by 5 bases and J by 4 bases, and 11 bases separated the two germline ends. The DNA of the CDR3 is TGTGCCAGCAGCCCCCAGAGGATCACCGGGGAGCTGTTTTTT. Translating gives CASSPQRITGELFF. The full variable domain, completed using reference TRBV11-3 and TRBJ2-2, is EAGVVQSPRYKIIEKKQPVAFWCNPISGHNTLYWYLQNLGQGPELLIRYENEEAVDDSQLPKDRFSAERLKGVDSTLKIQPAELGDSAVYLCASSPQRITGELFFGEGSRLTVL.

This clonotype occurred many times. The rearrangement links TRBV15 to TRBJ2-5; 8 bases align to TRBD1. The germline CDR1 and CDR2 sequences are LNHNV and YYDKDF (reference sequence). The CDR3 totals 17 residues. Trimming at V came to 5 bases and at J to 5 bases, leaving 16 bases not matched to a gene. CDR3 nucleotide sequence: TGTGCCACCAGCCCCTCTCTCGGACAGGGTATGGGGGAGACCCAGTACTTC. Translation gives CATSPSLGQGMGETQYF.

This clonotype was seen ten or more times. The V and J genes are TRBV5-4 and TRBJ2-3; weak D call: TRBD2 (6 bases). This CDR3 comprises 15 residues. Germline-derived CDR1 and CDR2 are SGHNT and YYREEE (reference sequence). V shed 0 bases and J shed 3 bases, with 11 bases lying between them. CDR3 in amino acids: CASSLGIAETDTQYF. CDR3 DNA sequence: TGTGCCAGCAGCTTGGGCATAGCGGAAACAGATACGCAGTATTTT.

In its sample, this clonotype is medium-sized (0.01 to 0.1%). The chain couples TRBV3-1 to TRBJ2-1, with 8 nucleotides matching TRBD2. The CDR3 spans 13 residues. Trimming removed 5 bases from V and 9 bases from J; junction bases left unmatched: 6. CDR1 is LGHDT, CDR2 YNNKEL, per germline (reference sequence). CDR3 nucleotides: TGTGCCAGCAGCGGGGGACTAGGTACTGAGCAGTTCTTC. Protein sequence: CASSGGLGTEQFF.

The chain has TRBV6-1 and TRBJ2-7; D uncertain. Germline CDR1 reads MNHNS; CDR2 reads SASEGT. V was trimmed by 7 bases and J by 4 bases, leaving 17 bases between them. CDR3 size: 14 residues. The CDR3 DNA reads as TGTGCCAGCACTATAACAACTCCCACGTACGAGCAGTACTTC. It yields the protein CASTITTPTYEQYF.

There are many counts of this clonotype. V usage is TRBV7-8 and J usage is TRBJ2-1; D is undetermined. The CDR3 has 15 residues. Trimming pared 5 bases from V and 0 bases from J, leaving 11 bases between. The germline V gene has CDR1 SGHVS and CDR2 FQNEAQ. In nucleotides, the CDR3 is TGTGCCAGCAGCCCAGGCGGAAGCTCCTACAATGAGCAGTTCTTC. It specifies CASSPGGSSYNEQFF.

In this sample, this clonotype turned up many times. The chain combines TRBV3-1 with TRBJ1-1, with a tentative D call TRBD1 (6 bases). The ends were cut back, 2 bases at V and 10 bases at J, with 8 bases in the middle. From germline, CDR1 is LGHDT and CDR2 YNNKEL (reference sequence). The CDR3 length is 11 residues. CDR3 protein: CASSQTGLAFF. The CDR3 nucleotides read TGTGCCAGCAGCCAAACAGGGCTAGCTTTCTTT.

This clonotype was seen at least ten times. The chain employs TRBV24-1 and TRBJ2-2; D not certain. V dropped 6 bases and J dropped 0 bases, with 7 bases sitting between them. Germline loops: CDR1 KGHDR, CDR2 SFDVKD. The CDR3 contains 14 residues. The CDR3 loop reads CATSTDANTGELFF. For the CDR3, the DNA is TGTGCCACCAGTACAGACGCGAACACCGGGGAGCTGTTTTTT.

The table lists this clonotype with many counts. The chain employs TRBV5-5 and TRBJ2-5, with D perhaps TRBD1 (5 bases). Trimming took off 4 bases at V and 1 base at J, with 14 bases between the two ends. CDR1 SGHKS and CDR2 YYEKEE come from the germline V gene (reference sequence). The CDR3 runs to 15 residues. The chain's CDR3 is CASSVVGLIQETQYF. The CDR3 DNA reads TGTGCCAGCAGCGTCGTGGGGCTGATCCAAGAGACCCAGTACTTC.

This clonotype showed up many times. The chain couples TRBV4-3 to TRBJ1-1; no clear D gene. Trimming cost V 0 bases and J 3 bases, with 14 bases left between them. The CDR3 loop spans 16 amino acids. The germline gives CDR1 LGHNA, CDR2 YSLEER. The CDR3 sequence is CASSQEDRTTDTEAFF. The CDR3 DNA sequence: TGCGCCAGCAGCCAAGAAGACCGAACTACGGACACTGAAGCTTTCTTT.

This clonotype was counted many times. The chain has TRBV5-1 and TRBJ2-7; D remains ambiguous. V gave up 0 bases and J gave up 9 bases, with 16 bases separating them. The CDR3 length is 14 residues. Per the germline V gene, CDR1 is SGHRS and CDR2 is YFSETQ. The CDR3 DNA reads as TGCGCCAGCAGCTTGGAAGGCACCGCTATTGGGCAGTACTTC. This sequence encodes CASSLEGTAIGQYF.

This clonotype was picked up many times. The chain employs TRBV7-9 and TRBJ1-1; D may be TRBD1 (5 bases). This CDR3 comprises 14 residues. From germline, CDR1 is SEHNR and CDR2 FQNEAQ (reference sequence). Deletions cut 3 bases from V and 1 base from J, with 9 bases between. CDR3 sequence (DNA): TGTGCCAGCAGCTTCGTAACAGGGAACACTGAAGCTTTCTTT. It encodes CASSFVTGNTEAFF.

This clonotype was observed at least ten times. This chain uses TRBV12-3 or TRBV12-4 with TRBJ1-2; D is uncertain. The CDR3 loop spans 15 amino acids. The V gene lost 7 bases and the J gene lost 8 bases, with 23 bases spanning the gap. CDR3 sequence: CASTYTPTAPGGYTF. The CDR3 bases are TGTGCCAGCACCTATACCCCCACGGCCCCGGGGGGCTACACCTTC.

This clonotype was found many times. The rearrangement uses TRBV5-6 and TRBJ2-3; D not certain. The length of the CDR3 is 17 residues. Germline lookup yields CDR1 SGHDT and CDR2 YYEEEE. V was pared by 0 bases and J by 0 bases, with 14 bases between. CDR3 sequence: CASSLEFLTPSTDTQYF. The CDR3, as DNA: TGTGCCAGCAGCTTGGAATTCCTAACCCCTAGCACAGATACGCAGTATTTT.

This clonotype was recorded many times. Here the CDR3 DNA reads TGTGCCAGCAAGACGGGAGGCAATGAGCAGTTCTTC. This codes for CASKTGGNEQFF. J is TRBJ2-1 and V is TRBV27, with 7 bases fitting TRBD2. The ends lost 7 bases at V and 6 bases at J; junction bases unmatched: 3. The CDR3 loop spans 12 amino acids. Germline V lookup: CDR1 MNHEY, CDR2 SMNVEV (reference sequence).

This clonotype showed up many times. This chain links TRBV9 with TRBJ1-1; tentative D call: TRBD1 (5 bases). Germline V gives CDR1 SGDLS, CDR2 YYNGEE. V was cut by 2 bases and J by 7 bases, with 15 bases left in between. This CDR3 spans 14 amino acids. CDR3 coding DNA: TGTGCCAGCAGCGTCTCTGGGGGTGGTTTTGAAGCTTTCTTT. Encoded protein: CASSVSGGGFEAFF.

Within the sample, this clonotype is medium-sized. The V and J genes are TRBV7-2 and TRBJ1-5; D is undetermined. CDR3 length equals 15 residues. Germline V gives CDR1 SGHTA, CDR2 FQGNSA. V was clipped by 4 bases and J by 0 bases, with 10 bases between them. This CDR3 reads CASSSTGYSNQPQHF. The CDR3 nucleotides read TGTGCCAGCAGCTCAACGGGATATAGCAATCAGCCCCAGCATTTT.

This clonotype was found a few times. The conserved phenylalanine or tryptophan normally closing the CDR3 is absent here, so this likely arose from a read error. No DNA is shown, since the ends of the CDR3 on it are uncertain; the CDR3 is the one TCRdb lists. The chain's CDR3 is CASSLGSAGLATFRHHEGE. This sequence joins TRBV5-4 and TRBJ2-3; the table gives TRBD2 as D, unverified against the DNA. 19 amino acids form the CDR3, both terminal residues included. CDR1 and CDR2 (germline): SGHNT, YYREEE (reference sequence).

This clonotype was seen repeatedly, ten times or more. The chain joins TRBV7-8 to TRBJ2-1; 10 bases map to TRBD2. From germline, CDR1 is SGHVS and CDR2 FQNEAQ. This CDR3 has 14 residues. With 3 bases clipped from V and 7 bases from J, the junction kept 3 bases outside the gene matches. CDR3 nucleotide sequence: TGTGCCAGCAGCTTGTCTAGCGGGAGTAATGAGCAGTTCTTC. This encodes CASSLSSGSNEQFF. The full variable domain, in which reference TRBV7-8 and TRBJ2-1 provide the parts outside the CDR3, is GAGVSQSPRYKVAKRGQDVALRCDPISGHVSLFWYQQALGQGPEFLTYFQNEAQLDKSGLPSDRFFAERPEGSVSTLKIQRTQQEDSAVYLCASSLSSGSNEQFFGPGTRLTVL.

This clonotype qualifies as medium-sized. This sequence joins TRBV5-1 and TRBJ1-1; the D gene is possibly TRBD1 (6 bases). The CDR3 loop spans 13 amino acids. V was shortened by 2 bases and J by 2 bases, with 7 bases between the two germline ends. Germline V gene lookup returns CDR1 SGHRS and CDR2 YFSETQ. The CDR3 is CASSFRGNTEAFF. CDR3 in DNA: TGCGCCAGCAGCTTCAGGGGAAACACTGAAGCTTTCTTT.

This clonotype was counted at least ten times. The chain links TRBV6-5 to TRBJ2-1; TRBD2 aligns across 12 bases. Germline trimming cut 0 bases from V and 9 bases from J; bases unmatched to any gene: 6. This CDR3 is 16 amino acids long. Germline V gene data show CDR1 as MNHEY and CDR2 as SVGAGI. CDR3 sequence reads: CASSYSILAGGLEQFF. The CDR3 bases are TGTGCCAGCAGTTACTCGATTCTAGCGGGAGGGCTTGAGCAGTTCTTC.

This clonotype was counted many times. This CDR3 is CASSEWAYEQYF. In DNA form, the CDR3 reads TGTGCCAGCAGTGAATGGGCCTACGAGCAGTACTTC. V is TRBV25-1 and J is TRBJ2-7; D is undetermined. Trimming took 1 base from V and 2 from J, leaving 3 bases between them. Germline loops: CDR1 MGHDK, CDR2 SYGVNS. The CDR3 has 12 residues.

This clonotype was seen many times. This chain uses TRBV6-2 or TRBV6-3 with TRBJ2-2; no clear D gene. The ends were cut back, 6 bases at V and 7 bases at J, with 18 bases in the middle. The CDR3 has 15 residues. Germline CDR1 MNHEY, CDR2 SVGEGT. The CDR3 DNA reads as TGTGCCAGCAGGCCCCCGAACCTTTCCATCGGGGAGCTGTTTTTT. The encoded protein is CASRPPNLSIGELFF.

This clonotype occurred many times. The CDR3 nucleotides are TGTGCCACCAGCAGTAAGGCCGGGGAGCTGTTTTTT. This encodes CATSSKAGELFF. The genes are TRBV15 and TRBJ2-2; D gene unclear. Trimming took off 3 bases at V and 6 bases at J, with 5 bases between the two ends. Germline V lookup: CDR1 LNHNV, CDR2 YYDKDF (reference sequence). This CDR3 has 12 residues.